The rows below give T cell receptor beta chains drawn from one sample of a study of blood T cell repertoires in COVID-19. Here immunoSEQ multiplex PCR was the method, and the copy in TCRdb shows in-frame clones only, minus some. The sample records 80,000 to 100,000 clones, over 75% being singletons. Specimen: peripheral blood. The source is a man aged 55-75 years with acute or convalescent COVID-19. Each CDR3 is given with its conserved first and last residue. Each record gives: D gene, CDR3 length, clone size, J gene, V gene, CDR3 protein, CDR3 DNA. D genes are given only for firm matches. Size is omitted from some rows. Given values are once, few, many or a class for expanded clones.

>TRBD1|13|few|TRBJ1-2|TRBV27
CASTRTGMSGYTF
TGTGCCAGCACCCGGACAGGAATGAGTGGCTACACCTTC
>-|15|-|TRBJ1-1|TRBV5-1
CASSIVPGPNTEAFF
TGCGCCAGCAGCATCGTACCGGGTCCGAACACTGAAGCTTTCTTT
>-|13|-|TRBJ1-1|TRBV18
CASSPGGVTEAFF
TGTGCCAGCTCACCCGGGGGAGTCACTGAAGCTTTCTTT
>TRBD2|15|-|TRBJ2-1|TRBV4-2
CASSPGLAGGNEQFF
TGTGCCAGCAGCCCTGGACTAGCAGGTGGCAATGAGCAGTTCTTC
>TRBD1|15|-|TRBJ1-2|TRBV27
CASSSQDREDYGYTF
TGTGCCAGCAGTTCACAGGACAGGGAAGACTATGGCTACACCTTC
>-|14|-|TRBJ2-1|TRBV5-1
CASSLGLGGNEQFF
TGCGCCAGCAGCTTGGGACTAGGAGGCAATGAGCAGTTCTTC
>-|14|-|TRBJ1-4|TRBV5-1
CASSSQERNEKLFF
TGCGCCAGCAGCTCACAGGAGAGGAATGAAAAACTGTTTTTT
>TRBD1|13|-|TRBJ1-1|TRBV5-1
CASSLGTVPEAFF
TGCGCCAGCAGCCTAGGGACAGTGCCTGAAGCTTTCTTT
>-|13|-|TRBJ2-5|TRBV7-2
CASSFSGKETQYF
TGTGCCAGCAGCTTTTCGGGGAAAGAGACCCAGTACTTC
>-|15|few|TRBJ1-2|TRBV2
CASSGRTSTNYGYTF
TGTGCCAGCAGCGGAAGGACATCCACTAACTATGGCTACACCTTC
>-|13|-|TRBJ1-6|TRBV6-5
CANRGSLNSPLHF
TGTGCCAACCGCGGGTCGCTAAATTCACCCCTCCACTTT
>-|17|-|TRBJ2-5|TRBV18
CASSPLGGQVRVETQYF
TGTGCCAGCTCACCACTGGGAGGACAGGTTCGAGTTGAGACCCAGTACTTC
>TRBD1|15|-|TRBJ1-5|TRBV6-5
CASRLNRGDNQPQHF
TGTGCCAGCAGACTGAACAGGGGAGACAATCAGCCCCAGCATTTT
>-|14|-|TRBJ2-7|TRBV29-1
CSVATGFGLYEQYF
TGCAGCGTTGCTACAGGGTTCGGGCTCTACGAGCAGTACTTC
>-|13|few|TRBJ1-5|TRBV12-5
CASAKGSNQPQHF
TGTGCTAGTGCCAAGGGGAGCAATCAGCCCCAGCATTTT
>-|16|-|TRBJ1-6|TRBV3-1/TRBV3-2
CASSLAAGRTDSPLHF
TGTGCCAGCAGCCTAGCTGCCGGGAGGACTGATTCACCCCTCCACTTT
>TRBD1|14|-|TRBJ2-3|TRBV3-1/TRBV3-2
CASSRTGGTDTQYF
TGTGCCAGCAGCCGGACAGGGGGCACAGATACGCAGTATTTT
>-|14|once|TRBJ1-2|TRBV6-5
CASSLDSPNYGYTF
TGTGCCAGCAGTTTAGACAGTCCTAACTATGGCTACACCTTC
>-|15|-|TRBJ1-2|TRBV19
CASSPYQGPFYGYTF
TGTGCCAGTAGTCCCTACCAGGGCCCCTTCTATGGCTACACCTTC
>TRBD1|16|-|TRBJ1-3|TRBV18
CASSTGGTGTGNTIYF
TGTGCCAGCTCAACTGGAGGGACAGGCACTGGAAACACCATATATTTT
>-|12|once|TRBJ1-2|TRBV28
CASSTGIYGYTF
TGTGCCAGCAGCACAGGGATCTATGGCTACACCTTC
>-|15|-|TRBJ1-2|TRBV4-1
CASSPRQFTNYGYTF
TGCGCCAGCAGCCCAAGACAGTTTACTAACTATGGCTACACCTTC
>TRBD2|15|-|TRBJ2-3|TRBV19
CASTRLAGRTDTQYF
TGTGCCAGTACTCGACTAGCGGGGCGCACAGATACGCAGTATTTT
>TRBD1|14|-|TRBJ2-7|TRBV6-5
CASITGTGRNEQYF
TGTGCCAGCATCACCGGGACAGGGAGGAACGAGCAGTACTTC
>TRBD1|15|-|TRBJ1-6|TRBV6-5
CASSYSGTGYSPLHF
TGTGCCAGCAGTTACTCGGGGACAGGTTATTCACCCCTCCACTTT
>-|15|-|TRBJ1-1|TRBV5-4
CASSLAQGGSTEAFF
TGTGCCAGCAGCTTGGCGCAGGGTGGATCCACTGAAGCTTTCTTT
>-|13|-|TRBJ1-5|TRBV11-2
CASSLAPNQPQHF
TGTGCCAGCAGCTTAGCTCCCAATCAGCCCCAGCATTTT
>-|13|-|TRBJ2-7|TRBV6-5
CASRRVGSYEQYF
TGTGCCAGCAGGCGGGTCGGCTCCTACGAGCAGTACTTC
>-|13|-|TRBJ2-7|TRBV5-4
CASSKTDWSEQYF
TGTGCCAGCAGCAAGACCGATTGGAGCGAGCAGTACTTC
>TRBD2|14|-|TRBJ2-1|TRBV27
CASSRQLATNEQFF
TGTGCCAGCAGCCGTCAACTAGCGACCAATGAGCAGTTCTTC